These T cell receptor beta chains were read from a single sample in a study of blood T cell repertoires in COVID-19. Measured with immunoSEQ multiplex PCR; TCRdb has only the in-frame clones, and not every one. The sample holds approximately 170,000 clones, approximately 85% seen once. The sequenced material came from peripheral blood. The receptors were sampled from a man in his fifties or sixties who had recovered from COVID-19. The CDR3 runs from the conserved cysteine through the conserved F or W. A D gene is named only where the DNA matches it firmly. Size values are once, few and many counts, or a class for expanded clones, and some rows have none.

J: TRBJ1-4; size: -; D: TRBD1; V: TRBV27; CDR3: CASNKGGTGEEKLFF; DNA: TGTGCCAGCAATAAAGGGGGGACAGGGGAAGAAAAACTGTTTTTT
J: TRBJ2-7; size: -; D: -; V: TRBV27; CDR3: CASSPGDYSYEQYF; DNA: TGTGCCAGCAGTCCCGGGGATTACTCCTACGAGCAGTACTTC
J: TRBJ1-2; size: -; D: -; V: TRBV25-1; CDR3: CASNGQGPYGYTF; DNA: TGTGCCAGCAACGGGCAGGGCCCCTATGGCTACACCTTC
J: TRBJ1-2; size: -; D: -; V: TRBV7-2; CDR3: CASSLVGASGYTF; DNA: TGTGCCAGCAGCTTAGTGGGGGCGAGCGGCTACACCTTC
J: TRBJ1-2; size: few; D: -; V: TRBV27; CDR3: CASSPRVTDSFYGYTF; DNA: TGTGCCAGCAGTCCCAGGGTGACCGACAGCTTCTATGGCTACACCTTC
J: TRBJ1-3; size: -; D: -; V: TRBV5-1; CDR3: CASSLEHAGGNTIYF; DNA: TGCGCCAGCAGCTTGGAACACGCCGGGGGAAACACCATATATTTT
J: TRBJ1-5; size: few; D: -; V: TRBV4-1; CDR3: CASSQDSNQPQHF; DNA: TGCGCCAGCAGCCAAGACTCCAATCAGCCCCAGCATTTT
J: TRBJ1-5; size: -; D: TRBD1; V: TRBV19; CDR3: CASKDRDTNQPQHF; DNA: TGTGCCAGTAAGGACAGGGATACTAATCAGCCCCAGCATTTT
J: TRBJ1-3; size: -; D: -; V: TRBV7-8; CDR3: CASSLAGGSDSGNTIYF; DNA: TGTGCCAGCAGCTTAGCGGGGGGGTCTGACTCTGGAAACACCATATATTTT
J: TRBJ2-7; size: -; D: -; V: TRBV5-1; CDR3: CASSLDQGPAGQYF; DNA: TGCGCCAGCAGCTTGGATCAGGGGCCGGCAGGGCAGTACTTC
J: TRBJ2-2; size: -; D: -; V: TRBV4-1; CDR3: CASSTTAGAWSGELFF; DNA: TGCGCCAGCAGCACAACGGCGGGGGCCTGGTCCGGGGAGCTGTTTTTT
J: TRBJ1-5; size: -; D: -; V: TRBV18; CDR3: CASSLDRSNQPQHF; DNA: TGTGCCAGCTCTCTCGACAGGAGCAATCAGCCCCAGCATTTT
J: TRBJ2-3; size: -; D: -; V: TRBV7-9; CDR3: CASSLALQVTDTQYF; DNA: TGTGCCAGCAGCTTAGCGTTACAGGTCACAGATACGCAGTATTTT
J: TRBJ2-7; size: many; D: TRBD1; V: TRBV6-2/TRBV6-3; CDR3: CASSYSAGTGGNF; DNA: TGTGCCAGCAGTTACTCTGCCGGGACAGGTGGTAACTTC
J: TRBJ1-5; size: -; D: -; V: TRBV18; CDR3: CASSPGGSRNQPQHF; DNA: TGTGCCAGCTCACCTGGGGGGTCCAGGAATCAGCCCCAGCATTTT
J: TRBJ2-7; size: -; D: -; V: TRBV10-3; CDR3: CAISVVGGYEQYF; DNA: TGTGCCATCAGTGTAGTGGGGGGCTACGAGCAGTACTTC
J: TRBJ2-2; size: once; D: -; V: TRBV7-7; CDR3: CASSLGAGRTGELFF; DNA: TGTGCTAGCAGCTTAGGGGCAGGGAGGACCGGGGAGCTGTTTTTT
J: TRBJ2-1; size: -; D: TRBD2; V: TRBV27; CDR3: CASSPLAGGQNEQFF; DNA: TGTGCCAGCAGTCCCTTAGCGGGGGGGCAGAATGAGCAGTTCTTC
J: TRBJ1-2; size: -; D: TRBD1; V: TRBV12-3/TRBV12-4; CDR3: CAISRAGGYGYTF; DNA: TGTGCCATCAGTCGGGCAGGGGGCTATGGCTACACCTTC
J: TRBJ2-2; size: -; D: -; V: TRBV11-1; CDR3: CASSAHLNTGELFF; DNA: TGTGCCAGCAGCGCCCACTTGAACACCGGGGAGCTGTTTTTT
J: TRBJ2-1; size: -; D: TRBD2; V: TRBV10-1; CDR3: CARLAGGVNEQFF; DNA: TGCGCCAGGTTAGCGGGGGGGGTAAATGAGCAGTTCTTC
J: TRBJ1-2; size: many; D: TRBD1; V: TRBV7-2; CDR3: CASSLAQGAGGYGYTF; DNA: TGTGCCAGCAGCTTAGCCCAGGGGGCCGGGGGCTATGGCTACACCTTC
J: TRBJ2-3; size: once; D: -; V: TRBV7-3; CDR3: CASSFRVGPTDTQYF; DNA: TGTGCCAGCAGCTTCAGGGTAGGGCCCACAGATACGCAGTATTTT
J: TRBJ2-3; size: -; D: TRBD2; V: TRBV7-2; CDR3: CASSPLGLAGLSTDTQYF; DNA: TGTGCCAGCAGCCCCCTGGGGCTAGCGGGGCTCAGCACAGATACGCAGTATTTT
J: TRBJ1-3; size: few; D: -; V: TRBV10-3; CDR3: CATTTETGNTIYF; DNA: TGTGCCACGACGACAGAGACTGGAAACACCATATATTTT
J: TRBJ2-1; size: few; D: -; V: TRBV6-4; CDR3: CASSDSDNNEQFF; DNA: TGTGCCAGCAGTGACTCGGACAACAATGAGCAGTTCTTC